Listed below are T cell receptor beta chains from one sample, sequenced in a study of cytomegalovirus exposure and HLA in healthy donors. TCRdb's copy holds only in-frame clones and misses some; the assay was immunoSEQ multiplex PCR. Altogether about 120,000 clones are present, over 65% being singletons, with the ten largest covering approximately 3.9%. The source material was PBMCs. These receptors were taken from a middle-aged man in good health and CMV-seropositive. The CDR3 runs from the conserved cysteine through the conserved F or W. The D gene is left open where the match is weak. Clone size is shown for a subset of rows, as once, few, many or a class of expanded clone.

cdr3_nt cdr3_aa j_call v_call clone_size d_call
TGCGCCAGCAGCCAAGAGACGGGACTAGCGGGAGGTGAGCAGTTCTTC CASSQETGLAGGEQFF TRBJ2-1 TRBV4-1 . TRBD2
TGTGCCAGCAGTGAAAGGACAGGGAGCCAGGACTACATTCAGTACTTC CASSERTGSQDYIQYF TRBJ2-4 TRBV6-1 . TRBD1
TGTGCCAGCAGCTTGGGACAGGGGTTAACTGAAGCTTTCTTT CASSLGQGLTEAFF TRBJ1-1 TRBV5-5 . TRBD1
TGTGCCAGCAGACGGACAGGGGACAGCAATCAGCCCCAGCATTTT CASRRTGDSNQPQHF TRBJ1-5 TRBV6-5 few TRBD1
TGTGCCAGCACCCCGCGCTCTATCGACTATGGCTACACCTTC CASTPRSIDYGYTF TRBJ1-2 TRBV9 . .
TGTGCCAGTAGTGTCCGCGGGGGGATTGCATCCTACGAGCAGTACTTC CASSVRGGIASYEQYF TRBJ2-7 TRBV19 . TRBD2
TGTGCCACCAGCAGCGGCGGGGGGGGCGCCAATGAGCAGTTCTTC CATSSGGGGANEQFF TRBJ2-1 TRBV15 . TRBD2
TGTGCCAGCAGTGGGAAGGGGCCGTCCGGACACTACGAGCAGTACTTC CASSGKGPSGHYEQYF TRBJ2-7 TRBV6-1 . .
TGTGCCAGCAGGTTCAGGGGCTCCTACGAGCAGTACTTC CASRFRGSYEQYF TRBJ2-7 TRBV27 . .
TGTGCCAGCAGCCAAGCTACAGGCAGTTTCTCTGGCTACACCTTC CASSQATGSFSGYTF TRBJ1-2 TRBV14 . .
TGTGCCAGCAGCGCCACTCACAGGGGAACTAATGAAAAACTGTTTTTT CASSATHRGTNEKLFF TRBJ1-4 TRBV5-6 . TRBD1
TGCGCCAGCAGCCAAGCCAGGACTTCAGCGCAGTATTTT CASSQARTSAQYF TRBJ2-3 TRBV4-1 . .